These 3 T cell receptor beta chains originate from one sample sequenced in a study of sequential checkpoint blockade in melanoma (dated by TCRdb to the late 2010s). This specimen's treatment or condition label, per the study, means: randomized to nivolumab then ipilimumab (arm A) or the reverse (arm B). Receptors were amplified or captured by the immunoSEQ multiplex PCR assay. TCRdb mirrors the immuneACCESS table, restricted to in-frame sequences. Some clones are absent from its copies; in checked studies, under half trace to an unresolved V gene, and the reason for the others is unknown. This sample lists more than 9,500 clones; 70% to 85% were detected once. The ten biggest clones cover 7.5% of the sample. Sequences were derived from CD8+ T cells sorted from blood (inferred from file names), sampled from a patient given nivolumab and ipilimumab in sequence. These receptors came from a human donor with melanoma.

The rearrangement uses TRBV2 and TRBJ2-3; 9 nucleotides line up with TRBD2. The CDR3 is 15 amino acids. Trimming cost V 6 bases and J 3 bases; bases outside gene matches: 7. CDR1 and CDR2 (germline): SNHLY, FYNNEI. The CDR3, as DNA: TGTGCCAGCAGCCCGAGCGGGGGGTGGACAGATACGCAGTATTTT. Amino acids: CASSPSGGWTDTQYF.

The chain is built from TRBV13 and TRBJ2-7, with D maybe TRBD1 (5 bases). V lost 7 bases to trimming and J lost 0 bases, with 13 bases between them. The CDR3 has 14 amino acids. Germline V gene lookup returns CDR1 PRHDT and CDR2 FYEKMQ (reference sequence). This chain's CDR3 is CASKPQADSYEQYF. Here the CDR3 DNA reads TGTGCCAGCAAACCACAGGCCGACTCCTACGAGCAGTACTTC.

The chain carries TRBV30 and TRBJ2-7; a possible D gene is TRBD1 (6 bases). Germline V lookup: CDR1 GTSNPN, CDR2 SVGIG (reference sequence). Trimming shortened V by 0 bases and J by 4 bases, and 13 bases separated the two germline ends. The CDR3 runs 14 residues. CDR3 sequence (DNA): TGTGCCTGGAGTGTGGGTCAGGGGCTGTACGAGCAGTACTTC. This codes for CAWSVGQGLYEQYF.